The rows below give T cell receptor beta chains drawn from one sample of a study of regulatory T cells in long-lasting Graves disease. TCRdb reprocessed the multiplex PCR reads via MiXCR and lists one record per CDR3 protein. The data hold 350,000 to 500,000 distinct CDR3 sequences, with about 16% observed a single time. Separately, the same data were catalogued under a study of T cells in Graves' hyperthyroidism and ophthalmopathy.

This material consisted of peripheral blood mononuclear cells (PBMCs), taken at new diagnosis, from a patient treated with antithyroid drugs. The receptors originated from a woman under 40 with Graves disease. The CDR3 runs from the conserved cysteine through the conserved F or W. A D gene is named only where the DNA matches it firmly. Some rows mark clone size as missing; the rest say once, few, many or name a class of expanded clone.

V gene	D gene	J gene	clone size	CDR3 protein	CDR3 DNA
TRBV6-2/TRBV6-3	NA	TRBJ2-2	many	CASSYAAGTGELFF	TGTGCCAGCAGTTACGCCGCGGGCACCGGGGAGCTGTTTTTT
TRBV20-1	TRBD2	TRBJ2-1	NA	CSARVTWDLRKREKSYNEQFF	TGCAGTGCTAGAGTTACCTGGGACTTACGAAAGCGGGAGAAGTCCTACAATGAGCAGTTCTTC
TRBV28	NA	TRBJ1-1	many	CASSPRHRRVTEAFF	TGTGCCAGCAGTCCCAGACATCGACGGGTCACTGAAGCTTTCTTT
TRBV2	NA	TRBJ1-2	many	CASSVAEELYGYTF	TGTGCCAGCAGTGTAGCGGAAGAACTCTATGGCTACACCTTC
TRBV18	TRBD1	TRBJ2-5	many	CASSPGQRGETQYF	TGTGCCAGCTCTCCGGGACAGAGAGGGGAGACCCAGTACTTC
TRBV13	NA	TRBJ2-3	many	CASSRKWPNTDTQYF	TGTGCCAGCAGCCGAAAGTGGCCCAACACAGATACGCAGTATTTT
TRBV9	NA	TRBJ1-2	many	CASSVRPMNYGYTF	TGTGCCAGCAGCGTACGCCCGATGAACTATGGCTACACCTTC
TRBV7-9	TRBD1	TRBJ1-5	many	CASSPTQGDQPQHF	TGCGCCAGCAGCCCAACACAGGGGGATCAGCCCCAGCATTTT
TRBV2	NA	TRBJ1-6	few	CASSSGSSYNSPLHF	TGTGCCAGCTCCTCAGGAAGCTCCTATAATTCACCCCTCCACTTT
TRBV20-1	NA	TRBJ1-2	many	CSAPSVYGYTF	TGCAGTGCTCCTTCGGTATATGGCTACACCTTC
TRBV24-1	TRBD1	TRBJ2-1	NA	CATSDFGPGQGYNEQFF	TGTGCCACCAGTGATTTTGGACCGGGACAGGGCTACAATGAGCAGTTCTTC
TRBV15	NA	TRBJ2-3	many	CATSREDFSSTDTQYF	TGTGCCACCAGCAGAGAAGACTTCTCTAGCACAGATACGCAGTATTTT
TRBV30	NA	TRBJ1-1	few	CAWSVRRGMNTEAFF	TGTGCCTGGAGTGTACGGAGGGGAATGAACACTGAAGCTTTCTTT
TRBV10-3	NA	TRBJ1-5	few	CAISEFSTGTARNQPQHF	TGTGCCATCAGTGAGTTCTCCACCGGGACCGCGAGGAATCAGCCCCAGCATTTT
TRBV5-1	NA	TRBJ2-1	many	CASSLVRDEQFF	TGCGCCAGCAGCTTGGTGCGGGATGAGCAGTTCTTC
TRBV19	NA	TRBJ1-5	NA	CASSKTGVLSNQPQHF	TGTGCCAGTAGTAAGACAGGTGTACTTAGCAATCAGCCCCAGCATTTT
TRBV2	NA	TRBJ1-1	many	CASKGHEAFF	TGTGCCAGCAAGGGCCACGAAGCTTTCTTT
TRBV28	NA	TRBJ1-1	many	CASSRWGREEAFF	TGTGCCAGCAGTCGCTGGGGCCGGGAAGAAGCTTTCTTT
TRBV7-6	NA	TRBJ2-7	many	CASNPPGGIGEQYF	TGTGCCAGCAACCCCCCTGGTGGGATTGGCGAGCAGTACTTC
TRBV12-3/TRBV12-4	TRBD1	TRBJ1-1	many	CASKTFRGYTEAFF	TGTGCCAGCAAAACATTCAGGGGGTACACTGAAGCTTTCTTT
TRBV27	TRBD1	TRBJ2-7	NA	CASSLRGTGGYEQYF	TGTGCCAGCAGTTTAAGGGGGACAGGGGGATACGAGCAGTACTTC
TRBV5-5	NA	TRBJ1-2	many	CASSSKPPAGALYGYTF	TGTGCCAGCAGCTCTAAGCCTCCAGCGGGAGCCCTCTATGGCTACACCTTC
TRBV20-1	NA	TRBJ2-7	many	CSARSVGDGEQYF	TGCAGTGCTAGATCAGTCGGGGATGGAGAGCAGTACTTC
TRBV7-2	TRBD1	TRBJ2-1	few	CASSRTGGRGNEQFF	TGTGCCAGCAGCCGCACAGGGGGTAGGGGCAATGAGCAGTTCTTC
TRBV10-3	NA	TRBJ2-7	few	CAIRTTVLYEQYF	TGTGCCATCAGGACTACGGTTCTCTACGAGCAGTACTTC
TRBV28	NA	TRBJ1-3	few	CASNLRDGNTIYF	TGTGCCAGCAACCTAAGGGATGGAAACACCATATATTTT
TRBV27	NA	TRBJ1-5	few	CASSPRGLGQPQHF	TGTGCCAGCAGTCCCCGGGGACTTGGACAGCCCCAGCATTTT
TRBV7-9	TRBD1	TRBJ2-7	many	CASSFEGALSYEQYF	TGTGCCAGCAGCTTCGAGGGGGCGCTGTCCTACGAGCAGTACTTC
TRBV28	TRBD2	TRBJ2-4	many	CASSSWTSGRAEAKNIQYF	TGTGCCAGCAGTTCGTGGACTAGCGGGAGGGCCGAAGCCAAAAACATTCAGTACTTC
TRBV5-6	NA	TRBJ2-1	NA	CASSLRLNEQFF	TGTGCCAGCAGCTTGCGTCTCAATGAGCAGTTCTTC
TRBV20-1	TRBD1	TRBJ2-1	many	CSARETGAIYNEQFF	TGCAGTGCTAGGGAAACAGGGGCTATCTACAATGAGCAGTTCTTC
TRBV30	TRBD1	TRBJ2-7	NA	CAWRQTDRTGPYEQYF	TGTGCCTGGAGACAAACGGATAGGACAGGGCCCTACGAGCAGTACTTC
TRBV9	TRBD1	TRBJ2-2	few	CASSEQGGTGELFF	TGTGCCAGCAGCGAACAGGGGGGCACCGGGGAGCTGTTTTTT
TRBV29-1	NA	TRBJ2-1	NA	CSELTLAGVRSYNEQFF	TGCAGCGAACTTACTCTCGCCGGAGTTAGGTCCTACAATGAGCAGTTCTTC
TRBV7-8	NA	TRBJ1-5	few	CASSLEGSVNQPQHF	TGTGCCAGCAGCTTAGAAGGCTCGGTCAATCAGCCCCAGCATTTT
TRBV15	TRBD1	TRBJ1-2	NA	CATSPYGTENYGYTF	TGTGCCACCAGCCCGTACGGGACAGAGAACTATGGCTACACCTTC
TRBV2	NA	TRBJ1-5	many	CASSGRGLNQPQHF	TGTGCCAGCAGTGGTCGGGGTCTGAATCAGCCCCAGCATTTT
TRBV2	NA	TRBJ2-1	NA	CASRLGSTYNEQFF	TGTGCCAGCAGATTAGGGAGTACCTACAATGAGCAGTTCTTC
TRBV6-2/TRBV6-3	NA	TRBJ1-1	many	CASRGDLTSNTEAFF	TGTGCCAGCAGAGGGGACCTCACGTCGAACACTGAAGCTTTCTTT
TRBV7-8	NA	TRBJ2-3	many	CASSWGGAPTDTQYF	TGTGCCAGCAGCTGGGGGGGGGCGCCCACAGATACGCAGTATTTT
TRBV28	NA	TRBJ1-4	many	CASSLPRGGNEKLFF	TGTGCCAGCAGTTTACCTAGGGGGGGTAATGAAAAACTGTTTTTT